The 22 T cell receptor beta chains below all came from one sample that was sequenced in a study of blood T cells in healthy people across ages (dated by TCRdb to between 2015 and 2017). Libraries were constructed by 5' RACE. The data were produced on an Illumina HiSeq 2500. A second about 7 to 11 cycle PCR used a sample-barcoded 5' primer and a J-beta primer mix. The public reads were run again by TCRdb, first through fastp at Q25 and then through MiXCR, and only productive beta chains were kept. A single entry per CDR3 protein holds the most common genes and DNA from its merged rows. In this sample the table shows some 860,000 distinct CDR3 sequences, more than 55% of which occur a single time. The top ten clonotypes cover approximately 24% of the sample. Sequencing was done on a sample of blood. These receptor sequences come from a man in his forties or fifties in good health.

The genes are TRBV28 and TRBJ1-1; D gene ambiguous. The CDR3 consists of 14 residues. Trimming removed 2 bases from V and 1 base from J, with 8 bases in between. Germline lookup yields CDR1 MDHEN and CDR2 SYDVKM. CDR3 nucleotide sequence: TGTGCCAGCAGTTTAACACGATGGAACACTGAAGCTTTCTTT. Encoded protein: CASSLTRWNTEAFF.

The chain carries TRBV5-1 and TRBJ2-5, with unresolved D. Trimming shortened V by 1 base and J by 0 bases, and 4 bases separated the two germline ends. Germline CDR1 and CDR2: SGHRS and YFSETQ. The CDR3 contains 13 residues. The CDR3, as DNA: TGCGCCAGCAGCTTGACAGACCAAGAGACCCAGTACTTC. It yields the protein CASSLTDQETQYF.

This clonotype was detected only a few times. CDR3 coding DNA: TGTGCCAGCAGTGAAGCGGGGTTGGGCCTGGAGACCCAGTACTTC. This codes for CASSEAGLGLETQYF. The rearrangement links TRBV6-1 to TRBJ2-5; D ambiguous. Germline lookup yields CDR1 MNHNS and CDR2 SASEGT. This CDR3 comprises 15 residues. With 0 bases removed from V and 5 bases from J, the gap between germline ends came to 13 bases.

The V gene is TRBV29-1, the J gene TRBJ2-1; D gene unclear. The CDR3 covers 12 residues. V lost 7 bases and J 8 bases, leaving 15 bases between the germline ends. Germline V CDR1 and CDR2: SQVTM, ANQGSEA. The CDR3 region is CSATQVRDEQFF. The CDR3 bases are TGCAGCGCGACCCAGGTTAGGGATGAGCAGTTCTTC.

In this sample, this clonotype turned up a few times. The J gene is TRBJ2-7, the V gene TRBV29-1; 9 nucleotides line up with TRBD1. Germline assignment: CDR1 SQVTM and CDR2 ANQGSEA. Losses at the gene ends were 4 bases for V and 5 bases for J; bases not matched to a gene: 6. The CDR3 is 13 amino acids. The CDR3 loop is CSVGGTGLDEQYF. The CDR3 region has the DNA TGCAGCGTTGGGGGGACAGGGTTGGACGAGCAGTACTTC.

This clonotype was detected ten times or more. The chain links TRBV13 to TRBJ2-3, with D perhaps TRBD2 (6 bases). The CDR3 runs to 16 residues. V lost 4 bases and J lost 4, with 18 bases in between. Germline lookup yields CDR1 PRHDT and CDR2 FYEKMQ (reference sequence). The CDR3 is CASSSWTPGGADTQYF. The CDR3 DNA reads TGTGCCAGCAGCTCTTGGACCCCCGGCGGGGCAGATACGCAGTATTTT. The full variable domain, its missing parts supplied by reference TRBV13 and TRBJ2-3, is AAGVIQSPRHLIKEKRETATLKCYPIPRHDTVYWYQQGPGQDPQFLISFYEKMQSDKGSIPDRFSAQQFSDYHSELNMSSLELGDSALYFCASSSWTPGGADTQYFGPGTRLTVL.

For this clonotype: One end of the junction varies from germline; a read error may be responsible. The CDR3 region has the DNA TGTGCCAGCAGTTCTCGGGACAGGTCCTACAAGGAGCAGTTCTTC. Its protein is CASSSRDRSYKEQFF. This chain uses TRBV12-3 or TRBV12-4 with TRBJ2-1; 8 positions agree with TRBD1. This CDR3 region has 15 residues.

The V and J genes are TRBV7-9 and TRBJ2-3; D gene ambiguous. Germline assignment: CDR1 SEHNR and CDR2 FQNEAQ (reference sequence). The V gene lost 6 bases and the J gene lost 6 bases, with 13 bases spanning the gap. CDR3 length equals 13 residues. The chain's CDR3 is CASRYRESDTQYF. For the CDR3, the DNA is TGTGCCAGCAGATATAGAGAGTCTGATACGCAGTATTTT.

This clonotype was observed a few times. The chain employs TRBV6-2 or TRBV6-3 and TRBJ1-5; no reliable D call. Germline values: CDR1 MNHEY, CDR2 SVGEGT. Between the trimmed V and J ends, which lost 5 bases and 4 bases, there was a span of 12 bases. CDR3 length equals 14 residues. CDR3 nucleotides: TGTGCCAGCAGTGTTATCCGGAGTAATCAGCCCCAGCATTTT. This codes for CASSVIRSNQPQHF.

This clonotype occurred many times. The chain employs TRBV28 and TRBJ2-5; possibly TRBD1 for D (6 bases). Trimming shortened V by 3 bases and J by 7 bases, and 12 bases separated the two germline ends. Germline V gene lookup returns CDR1 MDHEN and CDR2 SYDVKM. The CDR3 runs 13 residues. The CDR3 DNA reads TGTGCCAGCAGTTTCCCGGACAGAGGGACCCAGTACTTC. It is translated as CASSFPDRGTQYF. The entire variable domain, with the rest obtained from reference TRBV28 and TRBJ2-5, is as follows: DVKVTQSSRYLVKRTGEKVFLECVQDMDHENMFWYRQDPGLGLRLIYFSYDVKMKEKGDIPEGYSVSREKKERFSLILESASTNQTSMYLCASSFPDRGTQYFGPGTRLLVL.

The rearrangement joins TRBV12-5 to TRBJ2-1, with D possibly matching TRBD2 (7 bases). Trimming stripped 5 bases from V and 6 bases from J, with 20 bases between. The germline V gene has CDR1 LGHNT and CDR2 FRNRAP. The CDR3 is made up of 16 amino acids. This CDR3 is CASGPTVGGGTNEQFF. CDR3 coding DNA: TGTGCTAGTGGTCCAACAGTGGGAGGGGGTACCAATGAGCAGTTCTTC. The full variable domain, in which reference TRBV12-5 and TRBJ2-1 provide the parts outside the CDR3, is DARVTQTPRHKVTEMGQEVTMRCQPILGHNTVFWYRQTMMQGLELLAYFRNRAPLDDSGMPKDRFSAEMPDATLATLKIQPSEPRDSAVYFCASGPTVGGGTNEQFFGPGTRLTVL.

This rearrangement joins TRBV7-9 to TRBJ2-4, with D perhaps TRBD1 or TRBD2 (5 bases each). The V gene's germline CDR1 is SEHNR and CDR2 FQNEAQ (reference sequence). There are 14 residues in the CDR3. V lost 5 bases to trimming and J lost 5 bases, with 13 bases between them. The CDR3 protein is CASSGERGENIQYF. The CDR3 coding sequence is TGTGCCAGCAGCGGAGAAAGGGGAGAAAACATTCAGTACTTC. Full variable domain (missing parts from reference TRBV7-9 and TRBJ2-4): DTGVSQNPRHKITKRGQNVTFRCDPISEHNRLYWYRQTLGQGPEFLTYFQNEAQLEKSRLLSDRFSAERPKGSFSTLEIQRTEQGDSAMYLCASSGERGENIQYFGAGTRLSVL.

The chain has TRBV20-1 and TRBJ2-4, with 7 bases aligning to TRBD2. Germline CDR1 and CDR2: DFQATT and SNEGSKA (reference sequence). This CDR3 region has 17 residues. Trimming took 1 base from V and 0 from J; bases not matched to a gene: 9. The CDR3 DNA follows: TGCAGTGCTAGAGTAGTGTTCGGGGGGTTAGCCAAAAACATTCAGTACTTC. It translates to CSARVVFGGLAKNIQYF.

V is TRBV7-9 and J is TRBJ2-6; D remains ambiguous. Trimming removed 3 bases from V and 0 bases from J, with 6 bases in between. The length of the CDR3 is 15 residues. Germline CDR1 reads SEHNR; CDR2 reads FQNEAQ (reference sequence). The CDR3 here is CASSFYASGANVLTF. The DNA of the CDR3 is TGTGCCAGCAGCTTCTACGCCTCTGGGGCCAACGTCCTGACTTTC.

V usage is TRBV3-1 and J usage is TRBJ1-4, with D possibly matching TRBD1 (5 bases). Germline-derived CDR1 and CDR2 are LGHDT and YNNKEL (reference sequence). CDR3 length: 16 amino acids. V shed 0 bases and J shed 2 bases, with 10 bases lying between them. CDR3 nucleotides: TGTGCCAGCAGCCAAGATCGGGGACCCACTAATGAAAAACTGTTTTTT. Translated: CASSQDRGPTNEKLFF.

The J gene is TRBJ1-4, the V gene TRBV7-6, with 7 bases fitting TRBD1. The CDR3 has 15 residues. Germline V lookup: CDR1 SGHVS, CDR2 FNYEAQ. After removal of 4 bases from V and 1 base from J, the junction contained 3 bases not matched to a gene. For the CDR3, the DNA is TGTGCCAGCAGCTACCGACAGGGAACTAATGAAAAACTGTTTTTT. This sequence encodes CASSYRQGTNEKLFF.

The chain links TRBV29-1 to TRBJ2-3, with D perhaps matching TRBD2 (6 bases). The V gene's germline CDR1 is SQVTM and CDR2 ANQGSEA. CDR3 length: 14 amino acids. Between the trimmed V and J ends, which lost 4 bases and 2 bases, there was a span of 13 bases. CDR3 region: CSVGRDQNTDTQYF. Written as DNA, the CDR3 is TGCAGCGTTGGGCGGGACCAAAACACAGATACGCAGTATTTT.

This clonotype appeared a few times. This chain uses TRBV7-9 with TRBJ2-4, with 9 positions matching TRBD1. Per germline, CDR1 SEHNR and CDR2 FQNEAQ (reference sequence). Unmatched junction bases numbered 19, after V lost 1 base and J lost 15 bases. This CDR3 has 17 amino acids. This chain's CDR3 is CASSLVPGQGLGVEWYF. The CDR3 DNA reads TGTGCCAGCAGCTTAGTCCCGGGACAGGGTCTCGGTGTAGAGTGGTACTTC.

The chain employs TRBV28 and TRBJ2-5; 11 bases map to TRBD1. Germline V gene data show CDR1 as MDHEN and CDR2 as SYDVKM. The CDR3 contains 14 residues. V dropped 7 bases and J dropped 2; count of bases not matched to a gene: 3. CDR3 protein: CASTRDRGQETQYF. The CDR3 bases are TGTGCCAGCACCAGGGACAGGGGGCAAGAGACCCAGTACTTC.

This clonotype has only a few counts. The rearrangement links TRBV12-3 or TRBV12-4 to TRBJ1-5; a possible D gene is TRBD1 (5 bases). This CDR3 is built from 15 residues. V was cut by 1 base and J by 0 bases, with 7 bases left in between. Here the CDR3 reads CASSLDGASNQPQHF. CDR3 in DNA: TGTGCCAGCAGTTTAGACGGGGCTAGCAATCAGCCCCAGCATTTT.

Comments on this clonotype: One end of the junction varies from germline; a read error may be responsible. The chain recombines TRBV20-1 with TRBJ1-2; 11 nucleotides agree with TRBD1. CDR3 size: 16 residues. Germline V gene lookup returns CDR1 DFQATT and CDR2 SNEGSKA (reference sequence). The CDR3 spells CSAPRDRGTRRDGYTF. CDR3 coding DNA: TGCAGTGCTCCCCGGGACAGGGGGACGAGAAGGGATGGCTATACCTTC.

Only one count was recorded for this clonotype. V usage is TRBV6-6 and J usage is TRBJ2-7, with D possibly TRBD2 on 5 matching bases. CDR3 size: 14 residues. Trimming took 11 bases from V and 6 from J, leaving 23 bases between them. Germline assignment: CDR1 MNHNY and CDR2 SVGAGI (reference sequence). The CDR3 sequence: CADAAATKSGEQYF. As DNA, the CDR3 is TGTGCCGACGCCGCAGCTACAAAAAGCGGCGAGCAGTACTTC.